This T cell receptor beta chain was sequenced during a study of metastatic and nonmetastatic thyroid tumors. Background on the study: Repertoires from blood and tumor or nodule tissue of malignant and benign thyroid patients were compared.

In regard to this clone: Its antigen is not known.

TCRdb reanalyzed the PCR reads with MiXCR. Of about 19,000 clones in the sample, approximately 32% were seen once. Trimming removed 5 bases from V and 6 bases from J; junction bases left unmatched: 9. The CDR3 length is 16 residues. Germline-derived CDR1 and CDR2 are SGHAT and FQNNGV. Study-level results: Malignant thyroid tumors reportedly exceeded benign nodules significantly in TCR beta diversity, with the difference appearing in blood and tumor.

Every patient underwent thyroid surgery untreated. The sequence was collected from a female donor with papillary thyroid cancer or a benign thyroid nodule (not recorded which). Some clones in this sample may be carry-over from other donors' samples. The chain recombines TRBV11-2 with TRBJ1-5; 11 bases line up with TRBD1. Sequencing was carried out using adjacent normal tissue. Written as DNA, the CDR3 is TGTGCCAGCAGCGATCGGGACAGGGGGGCGGCTCAGCCCCAGCATTTT. Amino acids: CASSDRDRGAAQPQHF.